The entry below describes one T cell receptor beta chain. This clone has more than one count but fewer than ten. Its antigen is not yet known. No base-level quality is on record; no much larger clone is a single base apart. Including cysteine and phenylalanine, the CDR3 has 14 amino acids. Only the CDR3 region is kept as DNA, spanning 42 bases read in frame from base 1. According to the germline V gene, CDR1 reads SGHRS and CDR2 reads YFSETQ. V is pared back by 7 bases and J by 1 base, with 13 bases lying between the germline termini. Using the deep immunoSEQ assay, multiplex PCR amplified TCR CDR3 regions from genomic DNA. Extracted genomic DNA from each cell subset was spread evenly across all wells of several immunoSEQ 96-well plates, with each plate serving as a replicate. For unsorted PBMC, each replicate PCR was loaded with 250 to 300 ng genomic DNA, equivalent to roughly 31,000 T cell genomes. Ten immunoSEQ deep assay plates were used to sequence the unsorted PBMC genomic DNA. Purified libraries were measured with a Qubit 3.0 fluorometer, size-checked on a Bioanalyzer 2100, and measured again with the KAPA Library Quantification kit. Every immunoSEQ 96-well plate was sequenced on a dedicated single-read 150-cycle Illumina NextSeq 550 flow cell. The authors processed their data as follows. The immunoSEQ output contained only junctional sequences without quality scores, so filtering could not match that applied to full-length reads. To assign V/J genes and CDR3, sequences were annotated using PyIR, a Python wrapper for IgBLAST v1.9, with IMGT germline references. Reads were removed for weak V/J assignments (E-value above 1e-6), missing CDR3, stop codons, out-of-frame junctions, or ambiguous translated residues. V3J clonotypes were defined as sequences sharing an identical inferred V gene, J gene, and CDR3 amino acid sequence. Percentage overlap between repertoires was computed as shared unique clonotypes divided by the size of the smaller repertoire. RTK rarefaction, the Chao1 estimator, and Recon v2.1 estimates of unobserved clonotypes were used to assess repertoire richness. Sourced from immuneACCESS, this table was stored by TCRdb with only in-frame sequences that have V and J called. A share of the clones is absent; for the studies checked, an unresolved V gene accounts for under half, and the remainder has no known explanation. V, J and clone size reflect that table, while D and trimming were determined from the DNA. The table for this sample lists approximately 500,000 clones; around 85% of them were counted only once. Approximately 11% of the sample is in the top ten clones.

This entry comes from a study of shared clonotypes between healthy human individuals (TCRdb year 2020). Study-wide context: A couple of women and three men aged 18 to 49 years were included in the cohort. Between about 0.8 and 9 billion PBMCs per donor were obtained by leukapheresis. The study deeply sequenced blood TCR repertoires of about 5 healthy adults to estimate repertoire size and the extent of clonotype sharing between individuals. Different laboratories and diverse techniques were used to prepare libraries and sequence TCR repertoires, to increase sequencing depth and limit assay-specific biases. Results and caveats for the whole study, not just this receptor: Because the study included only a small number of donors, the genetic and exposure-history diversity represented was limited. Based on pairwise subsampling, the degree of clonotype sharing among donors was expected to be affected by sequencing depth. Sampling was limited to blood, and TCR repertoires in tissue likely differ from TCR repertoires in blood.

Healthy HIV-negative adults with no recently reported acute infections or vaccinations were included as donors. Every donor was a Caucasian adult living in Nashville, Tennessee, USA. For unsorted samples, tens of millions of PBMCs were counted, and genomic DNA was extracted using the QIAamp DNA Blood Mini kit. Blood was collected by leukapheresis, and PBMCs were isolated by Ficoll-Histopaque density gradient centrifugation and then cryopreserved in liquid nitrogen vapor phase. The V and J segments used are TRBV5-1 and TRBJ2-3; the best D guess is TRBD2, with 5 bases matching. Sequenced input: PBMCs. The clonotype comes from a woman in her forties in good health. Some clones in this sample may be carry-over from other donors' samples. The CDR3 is CASRSEDRTDTQYF. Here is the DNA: TGCGCCAGCCGTAGCGAGGATCGCACAGATACGCAGTATTTT.